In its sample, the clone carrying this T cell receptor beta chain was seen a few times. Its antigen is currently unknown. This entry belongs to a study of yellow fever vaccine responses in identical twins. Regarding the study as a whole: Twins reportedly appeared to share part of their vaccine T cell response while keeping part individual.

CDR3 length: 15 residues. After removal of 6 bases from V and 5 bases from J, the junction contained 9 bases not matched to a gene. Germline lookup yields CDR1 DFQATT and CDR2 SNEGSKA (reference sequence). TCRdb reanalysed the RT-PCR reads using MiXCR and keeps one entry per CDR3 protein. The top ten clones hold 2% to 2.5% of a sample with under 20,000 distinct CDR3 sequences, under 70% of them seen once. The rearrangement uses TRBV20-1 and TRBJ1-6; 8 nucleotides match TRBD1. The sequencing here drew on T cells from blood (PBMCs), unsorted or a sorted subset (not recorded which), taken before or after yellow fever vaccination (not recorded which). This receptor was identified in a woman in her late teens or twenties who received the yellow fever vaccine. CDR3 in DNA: TGCAGTGCCACTAAAAACAGGGGGAATAATTCACCCCTCCACTTT. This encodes CSATKNRGNNSPLHF.